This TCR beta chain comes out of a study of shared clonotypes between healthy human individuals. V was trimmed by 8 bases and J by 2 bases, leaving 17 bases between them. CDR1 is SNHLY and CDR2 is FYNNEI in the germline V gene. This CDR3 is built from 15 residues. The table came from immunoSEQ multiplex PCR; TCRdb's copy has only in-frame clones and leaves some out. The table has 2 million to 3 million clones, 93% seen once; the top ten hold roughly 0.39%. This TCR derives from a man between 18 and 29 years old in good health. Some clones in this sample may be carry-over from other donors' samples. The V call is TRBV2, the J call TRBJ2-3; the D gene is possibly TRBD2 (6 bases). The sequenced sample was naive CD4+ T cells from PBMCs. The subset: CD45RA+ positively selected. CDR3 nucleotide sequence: TGTGCCAGCTATAGTCACGGAGGGCCCACAGATACGCAGTATTTT. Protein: CASYSHGGPTDTQYF.